Listed below are T cell receptor beta chains from one sample, sequenced in a study of cytomegalovirus exposure and HLA in healthy donors. Assay: immunoSEQ multiplex PCR; the TCRdb copy retains only in-frame clones and omits some. Of roughly 120,000 clones in the sample, roughly 73% were seen once. The sample taken for sequencing was PBMCs. The receptors were gathered from a woman aged 25 to 39 in good health and CMV-seronegative. Each CDR3 is given with its conserved first and last residue. The D gene is left open where the match is weak. The size field is filled for only some rows; it gives once, few, many or a size class.

J gene	D gene	clone size	V gene	CDR3 DNA	CDR3 protein
TRBJ2-5	TRBD2	.	TRBV19	TGTGCCAGTAGTAGGGGACTAGCTGAGACCCAGTACTTC	CASSRGLAETQYF
TRBJ2-2	TRBD2	few	TRBV6-1	TGTGCCAGCAGTGAACCCGCCCGGGGGGCCGGGGAGCTGTTTTTT	CASSEPARGAGELFF
TRBJ2-7	TRBD2	.	TRBV19	TGTGCCAGTAGCGTACAGCGGGACTCCTACGAGCAGTACTTC	CASSVQRDSYEQYF
TRBJ1-2	TRBD1	.	TRBV19	TGTGCCAGTAGTGCCGCGACAGGGGCTGGCTACACCTTC	CASSAATGAGYTF
TRBJ2-3	TRBD2	.	TRBV2	TGTGCCAGCTCCAGGGAGCGGGGGGGAGCAGATACGCAGTATTTT	CASSRERGGADTQYF
TRBJ2-1	.	.	TRBV5-6	TGTGCCAGCAGAGACTTCCAAAGCTCCTACAATGAGCAGTTCTTC	CASRDFQSSYNEQFF
TRBJ1-1	.	.	TRBV2	TGTGCCAGATCGAGAGATTTGAACACTGAAGCTTTCTTT	CARSRDLNTEAFF
TRBJ1-5	.	once	TRBV9	TGTGCCAGCAGCGTAGGACTGGGCAATCAGCCCCAGCATTTT	CASSVGLGNQPQHF
TRBJ2-5	TRBD1	.	TRBV5-4	TGTGCCAGCAGCTGGGGGGGACAGGGGCGGAGAGAGACCCAGTACTTC	CASSWGGQGRRETQYF
TRBJ2-1	.	few	TRBV5-1	TGCGCCAGCAGTTATCAGGCTGAGCAGTTCTTC	CASSYQAEQFF
TRBJ1-4	.	.	TRBV30	TGTGCCTGGATGAGGCGGGGCGCAATACGGGAAAAACTGTTTTTT	CAWMRRGAIREKLFF
TRBJ2-3	TRBD1	.	TRBV19	TGTGCCAGTCAGGGGGAGACAGATGCGCAGTATTTT	CASQGETDAQYF
TRBJ1-1	.	.	TRBV19	TGTGCCAGTAGTATAGGGGGAGGGATGAACACTGAAGCTTTCTTT	CASSIGGGMNTEAFF
TRBJ2-2	TRBD2	.	TRBV7-2	TGTGCCAGCAGCTTAACGGGGGGAGGGACCGGGGAGCTGTTTTTT	CASSLTGGGTGELFF
TRBJ1-2	TRBD1	once	TRBV5-1	TGCGCCAGCAGCACTCGGACAGGGGAAGAAAGTAATGGCTACACCTTC	CASSTRTGEESNGYTF
TRBJ2-1	TRBD2	.	TRBV9	TGTGCCAGCAGCGTGTCTCCGGGACTAGCTTACAATGAGCAGTTCTTC	CASSVSPGLAYNEQFF
TRBJ1-1	.	.	TRBV28	TGTGCCAGCAGCCTAGGCCAGGCGGGGTTAGGCGCTTTCTTT	CASSLGQAGLGAFF
TRBJ1-2	.	.	TRBV7-2	TGTGCCAGCAGCTTATTTGGGGGGACGGACTATGGCTACACCTTC	CASSLFGGTDYGYTF
TRBJ1-3	.	once	TRBV10-2	TGCGCCAGCAGTGAGGACCAGGGGGGAAACACCATATATTTT	CASSEDQGGNTIYF
TRBJ1-4	TRBD1	.	TRBV5-6	TGTGCCAGCAGCTTACAGGGGTATGATGAAAAACTGTTTTTT	CASSLQGYDEKLFF
TRBJ2-1	.	.	TRBV30	TGTGCCTGGAGCGAGGGGGTGGGGGAGCAGTTCTTC	CAWSEGVGEQFF
TRBJ2-7	TRBD1	.	TRBV2	TGTGCCAGCAGTGAGGAGGGACAGGTCCTTGACCTGGCCTACGAGCAGTACTTC	CASSEEGQVLDLAYEQYF
TRBJ2-1	.	few	TRBV9	TGTGCCAGCAGCCTACGGGACTCGGACAATGAGCAGTTCTTC	CASSLRDSDNEQFF
TRBJ2-1	TRBD2	.	TRBV5-1	TGCGCCAGCAGCTTGGTCTCGGGACTAGAAAATGAGCAGTTCTTC	CASSLVSGLENEQFF
TRBJ1-1	.	.	TRBV7-9	TGTGCCAGCAGGGATAAGAAAGGCAGGACTGAAGCTTTCTTT	CASRDKKGRTEAFF
TRBJ1-2	TRBD1	.	TRBV19	TGTGCCAGTAGTATGAGACAGGGAGCTAACTATGGCTACACCTTC	CASSMRQGANYGYTF
TRBJ1-3	.	.	TRBV29-1	TGCAGCGTTGAAAAAAACTTGGGGGGGACGTTCTCTGGAAACACCATATATTTT	CSVEKNLGGTFSGNTIYF
TRBJ1-1	.	.	TRBV5-1	TGCGCCAGCAGCTTTAACAGGGCCACTGAAGCTTTCTTT	CASSFNRATEAFF
TRBJ1-2	.	.	TRBV15	TGTGCCACCAGCAGAGATCGAGGCTATGGCTACACCTTC	CATSRDRGYGYTF
TRBJ1-1	.	few	TRBV25-1	TGTGCCAGCAGTGATCAAGCGGGGAACACTGAAGCTTTCTTT	CASSDQAGNTEAFF
TRBJ2-6	.	few	TRBV2	TGTGCCAGCAGACTAGTTTCTGGGGCCAACGTCCTGACTTTC	CASRLVSGANVLTF
TRBJ1-2	.	once	TRBV7-9	TGTGCCAGCAGCTTAGCGCCCCGGACTCTCGGCTACACCTTC	CASSLAPRTLGYTF
TRBJ1-1	.	.	TRBV7-2	TGTGCCAGCAGCTTACGCAATTTGGGGCGGGAAGCTTTCTTT	CASSLRNLGREAFF
TRBJ2-1	TRBD1	.	TRBV29-1	TGCAGCGTTGGGAGGACAGGCGTATACAATGAGCAGTTCTTC	CSVGRTGVYNEQFF
TRBJ1-2	.	.	TRBV29-1	TGCAGCGTTGAGTCTAGGGGCTCCAACTATGGCTACACCTTC	CSVESRGSNYGYTF
TRBJ1-3	TRBD1	.	TRBV6-5	TGTGCCAGCAGCGGGACAGGGGAATGGAACACCATATATTTT	CASSGTGEWNTIYF
TRBJ1-2	.	few	TRBV6-1	TGTGCCAGCAGTGACCAGATTAACTATGGCTACACCTTC	CASSDQINYGYTF
TRBJ2-2	TRBD2	once	TRBV19	TGTGCCAGTAGTCCCAGAAGGACTAGCGGGAACACCGGGGAGCTGTTTTTT	CASSPRRTSGNTGELFF
TRBJ1-2	TRBD1	.	TRBV7-2	TGTGCCAGCAGCTTATCCTACAGGGGGCATGGCTACACCTTC	CASSLSYRGHGYTF
TRBJ1-1	.	.	TRBV5-1	TGCGCCAGCAGCTTGGTGGCGGGGAACACTGAAGCTTTCTTT	CASSLVAGNTEAFF
TRBJ2-3	.	.	TRBV29-1	TGCAGCGGACCTAGGGGGGATACGCAGTATTTT	CSGPRGDTQYF
TRBJ2-7	TRBD2	.	TRBV27	TGTGCCAGCAGTTTGGGCCTTGTTTTCGGTAGCGGGACTGCCTACGAGCAGTACTTC	CASSLGLVFGSGTAYEQYF
TRBJ2-3	TRBD2	.	TRBV5-1	TGCGCCAGCAGCTTCGGCGGGGGTGCGGATACGCAGTATTTT	CASSFGGGADTQYF
TRBJ2-2	TRBD2	.	TRBV18	TGTGCCAGCTCACCACTGGGGTCTAGCGGGCGAAGCTCCGGGGAGCTGTTTTTT	CASSPLGSSGRSSGELFF
TRBJ1-4	.	.	TRBV27	TGTGCCAGCAGTGACATGGCCGCAACTAATGAAAAACTGTTTTTT	CASSDMAATNEKLFF
TRBJ1-3	.	.	TRBV19	TGTGCCAGTAGGGGTACAGGATATGGAAACACCATATATTTT	CASRGTGYGNTIYF
TRBJ1-1	.	once	TRBV18	TGTGCCAGCTCACCCTCCTTACAGGGGAACACTGAAGCTTTCTTT	CASSPSLQGNTEAFF
TRBJ1-2	TRBD1	.	TRBV2	TGTGCCAGCAGTCGGGACAGGGACGGGCAGGGGGAGGGCTACACCTTC	CASSRDRDGQGEGYTF
TRBJ1-1	TRBD1	once	TRBV7-9	TGTGCCAGCAGCTTAGAGGGGGCCCCCACTGAAGCTTTCTTT	CASSLEGAPTEAFF
TRBJ1-2	.	.	TRBV6-5	TGTGCCAGCAGTTACGGGGGGATTAGCGGCTACACCTTC	CASSYGGISGYTF
TRBJ2-1	.	once	TRBV5-6	TGTGCCAGCACCTCTAGATCCTACAATGAGCAGTTCTTC	CASTSRSYNEQFF
TRBJ1-1	TRBD1	few	TRBV18	TGTGCCAGCTCACTCGGACAGGGACGGACTGAAGCTTTCTTT	CASSLGQGRTEAFF
TRBJ2-2	TRBD2	.	TRBV29-1	TGCAGCGTGGGGGGGATCACCGGGGAGCTGTTTTTT	CSVGGITGELFF
TRBJ2-3	.	few	TRBV2	TGTGCCAGCGGGACACACACAGATACGCAGTATTTT	CASGTHTDTQYF
TRBJ2-3	.	.	TRBV18	TGTGCCAGCTCACCACCCCCGGGGTCCTTGAGTGATACGCAGTATTTT	CASSPPPGSLSDTQYF